This T cell receptor beta chain is from a study of T cell changes during pregnancy in multiple sclerosis. TCRdb keeps only in-frame clones here, not all; method: immunoSEQ multiplex PCR. The sample shows tens of thousands of clones, around 96% of them seen only once. V was pared by 3 bases and J by 8 bases, with 13 bases of the junction left unmatched. The CDR3 has 16 residues. Germline CDR1 reads LNHDA; CDR2 reads SQIVND (reference sequence). Sequenced material: CD8+ T cells from peripheral blood mononuclear cells, taken after pregnancy. This sequence originates from a female donor with multiple sclerosis, enrolled in a pregnancy study. This rearrangement joins TRBV19 to TRBJ1-3; 7 bases agree with TRBD1. The CDR3 region is CASSMPGQPSWDTIYF. As DNA, the CDR3 is TGTGCCAGTAGTATGCCGGGACAGCCTTCGTGGGACACCATATATTTT. Based on the CDR3 plus reference TRBV19 and TRBJ1-3, the full variable domain is DGGITQSPKYLFRKEGQNVTLSCEQNLNHDAMYWYRQDPGQGLRLIYYSQIVNDFQKGDIAEGYSVSREKKESFPLTVTSAQKNPTAFYLCASSMPGQPSWDTIYFGEGSWLTVV.